The present T cell receptor beta chain was sequenced within a study of cytomegalovirus exposure and HLA in healthy donors. The CDR3 is made up of 11 amino acids. Germline V CDR1 and CDR2: SQVTM, ANQGSEA. V gave up 3 bases and J gave up 6 bases, with 7 bases separating them. Points from the study as a whole: An analysis that was carried out later associated 15,000 to 20,000 TCR beta sequences with HLA alleles at 0.05 false discovery rate. Cytomegalovirus association was assigned to 150 to 200 TCR beta chains.

With 60 Vbeta and 13 Jbeta primers, the PCR was carried out. The table came from immunoSEQ multiplex PCR; TCRdb's copy has only in-frame clones and leaves some out. Of 70,000 to 100,000 clones in the sample, 69% were seen once. Concerning this clone itself: The target antigen is unknown.

The sequenced material came from PBMCs. This chain links TRBV29-1 with TRBJ2-3; tentatively, D is TRBD2 (6 bases). This TCR was sampled from a man in his forties or fifties in good health and CMV-seronegative. Here the CDR3 DNA reads TGCAGCGTTGAGGAGGGGGATACGCAGTATTTT. Translated, it gives CSVEEGDTQYF.